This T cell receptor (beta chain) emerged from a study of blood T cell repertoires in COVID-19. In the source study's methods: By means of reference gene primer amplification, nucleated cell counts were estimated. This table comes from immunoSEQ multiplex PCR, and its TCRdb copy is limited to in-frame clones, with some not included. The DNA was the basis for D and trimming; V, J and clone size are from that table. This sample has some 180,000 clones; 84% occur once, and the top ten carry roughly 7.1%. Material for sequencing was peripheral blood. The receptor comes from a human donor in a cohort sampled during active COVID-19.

Written as DNA, the CDR3 is TGTGCCAGCAGCCATTGGGGACTAGCGGGGCCTAAGGATAGGGAGACCCAGTACTTC. It translates to CASSHWGLAGPKDRETQYF. The chain couples TRBV11-2 to TRBJ2-5, with 13 bases matching TRBD2. The V gene's germline CDR1 is SGHAT and CDR2 FQNNGV. The CDR3 contains 19 residues. Trimming took 5 bases from V and 5 from J; bases not matched to a gene: 17.